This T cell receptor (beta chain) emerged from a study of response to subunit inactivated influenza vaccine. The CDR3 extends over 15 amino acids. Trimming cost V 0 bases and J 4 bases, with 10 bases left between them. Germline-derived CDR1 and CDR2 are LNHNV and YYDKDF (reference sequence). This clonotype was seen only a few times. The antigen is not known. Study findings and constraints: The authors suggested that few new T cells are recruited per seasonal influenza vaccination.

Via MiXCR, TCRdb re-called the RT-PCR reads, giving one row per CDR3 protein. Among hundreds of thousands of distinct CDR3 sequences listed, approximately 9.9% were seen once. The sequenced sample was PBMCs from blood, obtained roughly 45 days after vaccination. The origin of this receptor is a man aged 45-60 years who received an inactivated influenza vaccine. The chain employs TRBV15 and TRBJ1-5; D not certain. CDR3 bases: TGTGCCACCAGCAGAGATTCAGGCCGGAATCAGCCCCAGCATTTT. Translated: CATSRDSGRNQPQHF.